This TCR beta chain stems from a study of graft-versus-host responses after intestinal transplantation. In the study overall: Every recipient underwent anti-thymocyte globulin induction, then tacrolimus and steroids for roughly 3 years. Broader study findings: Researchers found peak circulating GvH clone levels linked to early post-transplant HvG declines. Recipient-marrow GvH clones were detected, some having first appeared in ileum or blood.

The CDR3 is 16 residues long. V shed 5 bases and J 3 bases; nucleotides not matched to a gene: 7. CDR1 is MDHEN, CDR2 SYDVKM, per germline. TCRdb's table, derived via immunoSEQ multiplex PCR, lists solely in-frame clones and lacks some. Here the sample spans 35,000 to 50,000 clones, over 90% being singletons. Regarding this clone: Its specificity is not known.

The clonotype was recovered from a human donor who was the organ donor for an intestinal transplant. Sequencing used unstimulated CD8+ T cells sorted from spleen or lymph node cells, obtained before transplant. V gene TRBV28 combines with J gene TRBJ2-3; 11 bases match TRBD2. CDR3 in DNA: TGTGCCAGCAGTCTCGTAGCGGGAGGGGCGACAGATACGCAGTATTTT. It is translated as CASSLVAGGATDTQYF.